One and the same sample provided the 29 T cell receptor beta chains below, sequenced in a study of T cells in localized non-small cell lung cancer (TCRdb year 2020). Library preparation employed the immunoSEQ multiplex PCR assay. The immuneACCESS repertoire file appears here via TCRdb, limited to in-frame rearrangements. These files lack a portion of the clones; in checked studies, under half of the deficit traces to unresolved V genes, and the cause of the others is not known. The sample table holds 35,000 to 50,000 clones, of which approximately 86% were seen once. The ten most abundant clones make up about 6.5% of the sample. The sequenced sample was peripheral blood, obtained before any cancer treatment. These receptors all come from a man between 40 and 69 years old with stage I lung adenocarcinoma.

The CDR3: CASSRVVYQETQYF. DNA of the CDR3: TGTGCCAGCAGCCGTGTGGTATACCAAGAGACCCAGTACTTC. This rearrangement joins TRBV28 to TRBJ2-5; the D is unclear. This CDR3 spans 14 amino acids. Germline-derived CDR1 and CDR2 are MDHEN and SYDVKM. V lost 6 bases to trimming and J lost 0 bases, with 11 bases between them. The complete variable domain, with remaining parts taken from reference TRBV28 and TRBJ2-5, reads DVKVTQSSRYLVKRTGEKVFLECVQDMDHENMFWYRQDPGLGLRLIYFSYDVKMKEKGDIPEGYSVSREKKERFSLILESASTNQTSMYLCASSRVVYQETQYFGPGTRLLVL.

The chain links TRBV7-9 to TRBJ2-3, with a possible D match to TRBD1 (5 bases). CDR1 SEHNR and CDR2 FQNEAQ come from the germline V gene (reference sequence). The CDR3 is made up of 14 amino acids. The V end lost 5 bases, the J end lost 5 bases, and 14 bases lay between the germline ends. The CDR3 DNA reads as TGTGCCAGCAGCGACGGGCAGGGTGGAGATACGCAGTATTTT. Translation: CASSDGQGGDTQYF.

The J gene is TRBJ2-7, the V gene TRBV7-8; TRBD2 might be the D (6 bases). CDR3 size: 15 residues. Germline assignment: CDR1 SGHVS and CDR2 FQNEAQ. Trimming shortened V by 4 bases and J by 2 bases, and 15 bases separated the two germline ends. CDR3 loop: CASSYRLAPTYEQYF. The CDR3 nucleotides read TGTGCCAGCAGCTACCGCCTAGCGCCAACCTACGAGCAGTACTTC. The complete variable domain, with remaining parts taken from reference TRBV7-8 and TRBJ2-7, reads GAGVSQSPRYKVAKRGQDVALRCDPISGHVSLFWYQQALGQGPEFLTYFQNEAQLDKSGLPSDRFFAERPEGSVSTLKIQRTQQEDSAVYLCASSYRLAPTYEQYFGPGTRLTVT.

This sequence joins TRBV6-1 and TRBJ1-5; TRBD1 might be the D (5 bases). Germline V CDR1 and CDR2: MNHNS, SASEGT. The CDR3 runs 15 residues. Trimming took 5 bases from V and 3 from J, leaving 14 bases between them. CDR3 bases: TGTGCCAGCAGTTTCCAGGGACGGAACAATCAGCCCCAGCATTTT. It specifies CASSFQGRNNQPQHF.

This chain connects TRBV19 to TRBJ1-2, with 8 bases lining up with TRBD1. From germline, CDR1 is LNHDA and CDR2 SQIVND (reference sequence). The CDR3 sequence is 16 residues long. V lost 4 bases, J lost 4 bases, and 11 bases stayed unmatched. The CDR3: CASSTLRDRKAYGYTF. The CDR3 DNA sequence: TGTGCCAGTAGTACCCTACGGGACAGGAAGGCCTATGGCTACACCTTC.

The chain joins TRBV11-2 to TRBJ2-3; 8 bases are a match to TRBD1. The germline gives CDR1 SGHAT, CDR2 FQNNGV. The CDR3 extends over 15 amino acids. The trim removed 4 bases at V and 3 bases at J, leaving 6 bases unmatched. The CDR3 DNA is TGTGCCAGCAGCTCAACAGGGGGTCAGACAGATACGCAGTATTTT. Translated: CASSSTGGQTDTQYF.

This chain links TRBV19 with TRBJ1-5, with a tentative D call TRBD1 (5 bases). V was cut by 8 bases and J by 0 bases, with 8 bases left in between. This CDR3 is built from 13 residues. Germline V gene sequence: CDR1 LNHDA, CDR2 SQIVND (reference sequence). The CDR3 coding sequence is TGTGCCAGTGCTGACAGTAGCAATCAGCCCCAGCATTTT. It encodes CASADSSNQPQHF.

The V call is TRBV7-3, the J call TRBJ1-1; 8 positions agree with TRBD1. The length of the CDR3 is 14 residues. V was pared by 4 bases and J by 4 bases, with 5 bases of the junction left unmatched. From germline, CDR1 is SGHTA and CDR2 FQGTGA. CDR3 nucleotide sequence: TGTGCCAGCAGCTCGGGACAGGCAGGCACTGAAGCTTTCTTT. Translated, it gives CASSSGQAGTEAFF. The variable domain in full, completed from reference TRBV7-3 and TRBJ1-1, reads GAGVSQTPSNKVTEKGKYVELRCDPISGHTALYWYRQSLGQGPEFLIYFQGTGAADDSGLPNDRFFAVRPEGSVSTLKIQRTERGDSAVYLCASSSGQAGTEAFFGQGTRLTVV.

The chain is built from TRBV27 and TRBJ1-5; no firm D call. Germline loops: CDR1 MNHEY, CDR2 SMNVEV (reference sequence). The CDR3 loop spans 16 amino acids. V lost 6 bases to trimming and J lost 1 base, with 16 bases between them. The CDR3 spells CASRHSGGLSNQPQHF. The CDR3 DNA reads as TGTGCCAGCAGACATAGTGGTGGACTGAGCAATCAGCCCCAGCATTTT.

The sample holds one count of this clone. This sequence joins TRBV7-9 and TRBJ1-1; D is uncertain. Germline V gene sequence: CDR1 SEHNR, CDR2 FQNEAQ (reference sequence). The ends were cut back, 10 bases at V and 2 bases at J, with 11 bases in the middle. The CDR3 extends over 12 amino acids. CDR3 sequence reads: CATRTDNTEAFF. In nucleotides, the CDR3 is TGTGCCACAAGGACGGACAACACTGAAGCTTTCTTT.

This chain's CDR3 is CASSDSGPEMNTEAFF. The CDR3 DNA reads TGTGCCAGCAGTGACTCCGGGCCAGAAATGAACACTGAAGCTTTCTTT. The V call is TRBV6-4, the J call TRBJ1-1; no clear D gene. Germline CDR1 MRHNA, CDR2 SNTAGT. V lost 0 bases to trimming and J lost 0 bases, with 11 bases between them. CDR3 length equals 16 residues.

The chain has TRBV10-3 and TRBJ2-3; perhaps TRBD2 as D (5 bases). Germline V gene data show CDR1 as ENHRY and CDR2 as SYGVKD. The CDR3 covers 13 residues. Trimming shortened V by 3 bases and J by 3 bases, and 7 bases separated the two germline ends. CDR3 nucleotide sequence: TGTGCCATCAGTGACACTAGAACAGATACGCAGTATTTT. Its translation: CAISDTRTDTQYF.

This clone showed up just once. V usage is TRBV28 and J usage is TRBJ2-7; tentative D call: TRBD1 (5 bases). Deletions cut 6 bases from V and 3 bases from J, with 15 bases between. The CDR3 loop spans 14 amino acids. Germline loops: CDR1 MDHEN, CDR2 SYDVKM. The CDR3 spells CASSPPDTYYEQYF. CDR3 nucleotides: TGTGCCAGCAGCCCACCGGACACGTACTACGAGCAGTACTTC.

The V gene is TRBV18, the J gene TRBJ1-2, with D possibly TRBD1 on 5 matching bases. This CDR3 has 15 amino acids. The V end was cut by 0 bases, the J end by 4 bases, with 12 bases between. Germline V gene data show CDR1 as KGHSH and CDR2 as LQKENI. Written as DNA, the CDR3 is TGTGCCAGCTCACCACCCTCCGCAGGGATCTATGGCTACACCTTC. Encoded protein: CASSPPSAGIYGYTF. Full variable domain (rest looked up from reference TRBV18 and TRBJ1-2): NAGVMQNPRHLVRRRGQEARLRCSPMKGHSHVYWYRQLPEEGLKFMVYLQKENIIDESGMPKERFSAEFPKEGPSILRIQQVVRGDSAAYFCASSPPSAGIYGYTFGSGTRLTVV.

This rearrangement joins TRBV27 to TRBJ1-1; possibly TRBD1 for D (5 bases). The V gene's germline CDR1 is MNHEY and CDR2 SMNVEV (reference sequence). Trimming removed 6 bases from V and 0 bases from J, with 11 bases in between. CDR3 size: 14 residues. The CDR3 loop is CASRKWDLNTEAFF. CDR3 nucleotides: TGTGCCAGCAGAAAATGGGACCTGAACACTGAAGCTTTCTTT.

V is TRBV27 and J is TRBJ2-3; possibly TRBD1 for D (7 bases). The CDR3 length is 15 residues. The V and J ends lost 6 bases and 9 bases respectively, with 22 bases between them. Looked up from germline, CDR1 is MNHEY and CDR2 is SMNVEV (reference sequence). The CDR3 DNA follows: TGTGCCAGCAGCGACAGGGTGCTTCAGGGGGGAACGCAGTATTTT. Translating gives CASSDRVLQGGTQYF.

J is TRBJ1-1 and V is TRBV11-2; D unresolved. CDR3 length: 13 amino acids. CDR1 and CDR2 from the germline V gene are SGHAT and FQNNGV. V was pared by 1 base and J by 4 bases, with 7 bases between. The CDR3 here is CASSLGRGTEAFF. The CDR3 nucleotides read TGTGCCAGCAGCTTAGGGAGAGGCACTGAAGCTTTCTTT. The full variable domain, completed using reference TRBV11-2 and TRBJ1-1, is EAGVAQSPRYKIIEKRQSVAFWCNPISGHATLYWYQQILGQGPKLLIQFQNNGVVDDSQLPKDRFSAERLKGVDSTLKIQPAKLEDSAVYLCASSLGRGTEAFFGQGTRLTVV.

The V and J genes are TRBV6-1 and TRBJ2-3; D not certain. Germline CDR1 MNHNS, CDR2 SASEGT. This CDR3 contains 13 residues. With 6 bases removed from V and 0 bases from J, the gap between germline ends came to 7 bases. For the CDR3, the DNA is TGTGCCAGCAGGATTAGTAGCACAGATACGCAGTATTTT. Its protein product is CASRISSTDTQYF.

The table lists this clone with a few counts. The chain employs TRBV5-3 and TRBJ1-4, with D hard to call. TRBV5-3 is an ORF; its function is uncertain. CDR3 length: 15 amino acids. Trimming stripped 2 bases from V and 0 bases from J, with 8 bases between. CDR3 amino acids: CARSLDRATNEKLFF. The CDR3, as DNA: TGTGCCAGAAGCTTAGACCGTGCAACTAATGAAAAACTGTTTTTT.

The V and J genes are TRBV30 and TRBJ2-3, with D tentatively TRBD1 or TRBD2 (7 bases each). Trimming stripped 0 bases from V and 3 bases from J, with 13 bases between. Germline CDR1 reads GTSNPN; CDR2 reads SVGIG (reference sequence). CDR3 length: 15 amino acids. CDR3: CAWSVAGQLTDTQYF. The CDR3 nucleotides read TGTGCCTGGAGTGTAGCGGGACAGCTAACAGATACGCAGTATTTT.

The rearrangement links TRBV5-8 to TRBJ2-2; TRBD1 is a possible D gene (5 bases). The CDR3 has 14 residues. With 4 bases removed from V and 1 base from J, the gap between germline ends came to 8 bases. CDR1 is SGHTS and CDR2 is YDEGEE in the germline V gene. CDR3: CASSIGQNTGELFF. The CDR3 DNA reads TGTGCCAGCAGCATTGGACAGAACACCGGGGAGCTGTTTTTT. Drawing the rest from reference TRBV5-8 and TRBJ2-2, the complete variable domain is EAGVTQSPTHLIKTRGQQATLRCSPISGHTSVYWYQQALGLGLQFLLWYDEGEERNRGNFPPRFSGRQFPNYSSELNVNALELEDSALYLCASSIGQNTGELFFGEGSRLTVL.

This clone was observed once. V is TRBV19 and J is TRBJ1-5, with 10 nucleotides matching TRBD1. Germline assignment: CDR1 LNHDA and CDR2 SQIVND (reference sequence). CDR3 size: 14 residues. J gave up 6 bases and V 5 bases, and 4 bases lay outside the gene matches. CDR3 in DNA: TGTGCCAGTAGTGTCCGGGACAGGGGTCAGCCCCAGCATTTT. This sequence encodes CASSVRDRGQPQHF.

This sequence joins TRBV6-5 and TRBJ2-1; no clear D gene. This CDR3 region has 14 residues. Per the germline V gene, CDR1 is MNHEY and CDR2 is SVGAGI. V was cut by 9 bases and J by 4 bases, with 16 bases left in between. The CDR3 spells CASAKTALYNEQFF. The CDR3 bases are TGTGCCAGTGCGAAAACCGCCCTTTACAATGAGCAGTTCTTC.

V is TRBV28 and J is TRBJ1-4; a weak D match, TRBD1 (5 bases). The CDR3 is made up of 14 amino acids. The germline V gene encodes CDR1 MDHEN and CDR2 SYDVKM. Trimming took off 8 bases at V and 7 bases at J, with 17 bases between the two ends. The CDR3 reads CASFQRGVGEKLFF. The CDR3 DNA reads as TGTGCCAGCTTTCAACGGGGCGTTGGTGAAAAACTGTTTTTT.

V is TRBV7-9 and J is TRBJ2-1; a possible D gene is TRBD1 (6 bases). Germline CDR1 and CDR2: SEHNR and FQNEAQ (reference sequence). The V and J ends lost 6 bases and 5 bases respectively, with 23 bases between them. The CDR3 has 17 residues. The chain's CDR3 is CASRPPDRLLGNNEQFF. The CDR3 nucleotides read TGTGCCAGCAGACCCCCCGACAGGCTTCTTGGTAACAATGAGCAGTTCTTC.

This chain uses TRBV2 with TRBJ1-3, with D unresolved. V shed 1 base and J shed 2 bases, with 6 bases lying between them. This CDR3 is built from 14 residues. The germline V gene encodes CDR1 SNHLY and CDR2 FYNNEI. CDR3 residues: CASSEGTPGNTIYF. The CDR3 nucleotides are TGTGCCAGCAGTGAAGGGACGCCTGGAAACACCATATATTTT.

This clone was observed once. The chain couples TRBV7-8 to TRBJ2-7; D not resolved. CDR3 length equals 11 residues. V was trimmed by 5 bases and J by 3 bases, leaving 5 bases between them. CDR1 and CDR2 from the germline V gene are SGHVS and FQNEAQ. CDR3 sequence (DNA): TGTGCCAGCAGCCGTTACTACGAGCAGTACTTC. Its translation: CASSRYYEQYF.

The chain is built from TRBV28 and TRBJ1-5; a possible D gene is TRBD1 (6 bases). With 1 base removed from V and 6 bases from J, the gap between germline ends came to 10 bases. The CDR3 runs 14 residues. Looked up from germline, CDR1 is MDHEN and CDR2 is SYDVKM. The CDR3, as DNA: TGTGCCAGCAGTTTATTTAGGGGGATTCAGCCCCAGCATTTT. Residues: CASSLFRGIQPQHF.

The chain couples TRBV27 to TRBJ2-2; D is ambiguous. V was trimmed by 5 bases and J by 4 bases, leaving 11 bases between them. The length of the CDR3 is 14 residues. Germline values: CDR1 MNHEY, CDR2 SMNVEV (reference sequence). In DNA, the CDR3 is TGTGCCAGCAGTCTTGGACCCCTCACCGGGGAGCTGTTTTTT. Protein product: CASSLGPLTGELFF.